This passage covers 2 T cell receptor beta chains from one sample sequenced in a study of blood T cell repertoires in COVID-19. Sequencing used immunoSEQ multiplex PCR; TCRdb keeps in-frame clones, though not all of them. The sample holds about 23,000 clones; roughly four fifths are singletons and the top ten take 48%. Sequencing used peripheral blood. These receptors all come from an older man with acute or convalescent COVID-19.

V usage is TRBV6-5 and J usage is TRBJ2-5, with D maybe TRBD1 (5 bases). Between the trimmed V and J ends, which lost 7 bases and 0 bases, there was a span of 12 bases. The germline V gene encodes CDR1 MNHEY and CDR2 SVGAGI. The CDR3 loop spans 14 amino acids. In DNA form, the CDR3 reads TGTGCCAGCAAGTGGGGCTTGGACCAAGAGACCCAGTACTTC. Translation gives CASKWGLDQETQYF.

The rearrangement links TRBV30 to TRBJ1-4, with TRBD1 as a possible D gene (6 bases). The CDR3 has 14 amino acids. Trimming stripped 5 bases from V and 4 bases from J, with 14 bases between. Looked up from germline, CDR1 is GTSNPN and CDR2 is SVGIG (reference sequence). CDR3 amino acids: CAWAHGQLNEKLFF. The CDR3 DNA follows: TGTGCCTGGGCTCACGGACAGCTTAATGAAAAACTGTTTTTT.